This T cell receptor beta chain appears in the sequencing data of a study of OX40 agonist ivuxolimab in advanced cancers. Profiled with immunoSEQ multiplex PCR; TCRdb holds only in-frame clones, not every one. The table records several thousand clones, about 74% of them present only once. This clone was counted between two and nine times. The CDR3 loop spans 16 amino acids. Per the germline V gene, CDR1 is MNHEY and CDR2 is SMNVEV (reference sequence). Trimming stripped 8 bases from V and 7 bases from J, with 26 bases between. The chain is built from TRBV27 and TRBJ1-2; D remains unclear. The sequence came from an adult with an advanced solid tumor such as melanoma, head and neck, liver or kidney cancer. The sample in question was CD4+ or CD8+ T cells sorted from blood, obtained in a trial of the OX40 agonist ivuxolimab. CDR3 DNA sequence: TGTGCCAGCTCCTTACGCCGGGAGCTTCTTGTGGGTGGCTACACCTTC. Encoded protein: CASSLRRELLVGGYTF.